Each of the 18 T cell receptor beta chains below was sequenced from the same sample in a study of vaccination and CD4 T cells after COVID-19. Their specific antigens are unknown. Sample treatment: roughly 10-day PBMC culture with coronavirus spike peptide pools or control peptides (ViraFEST assay). These CD4+ T cells came from an unexposed donor, sampled before the COVID-19 pandemic (2011-2018). Sequencing of DNA taken from cultured CD4+ T cells relied on the Oncomine TCR Beta short-read assay. One entry per CDR3 protein results from TCRdb running MiXCR on the PCR reads. This sample carries a few thousand distinct CDR3 sequences, under 35% of them seen once, and the ten largest clones take 35% to 50%. Sequenced: CD4+ T cells from blood, cultured in vitro. The receptor set was obtained from a human donor in good health.

This clonotype was observed a handful of times. The chain couples TRBV7-3 to TRBJ2-3; possibly TRBD2 for D (6 bases). Per germline, CDR1 SGHTA and CDR2 FQGTGA. This CDR3 spans 12 amino acids. The V end was cut by 6 bases, the J end by 8 bases, with 12 bases between. The CDR3: CASSQTSGTQYF. The CDR3 DNA is TGTGCCAGCAGTCAGACTAGTGGTACGCAGTATTTT.

This rearrangement joins TRBV12-3 or TRBV12-4 to TRBJ1-6; D possibly corresponds to TRBD1 (6 bases). The CDR3 is 14 amino acids. The V gene lost 6 bases and the J gene lost 8 bases, with 14 bases spanning the gap. The chain's CDR3 is CASSLQGTDSPLHF. The CDR3 nucleotides read TGTGCCAGCAGCCTCCAGGGGACGGATTCACCCCTCCACTTT.

For this clonotype: Because it lacks the conserved phenylalanine or tryptophan at the end, this CDR3 is likely a read error. V gene TRBV20-1 combines with J gene TRBJ2-4, with 8 nucleotides matching TRBD2. CDR3 length: 14 residues. Unmatched junction bases numbered 6, after V lost 0 bases and J lost 8 bases. Germline CDR1 reads DFQATT; CDR2 reads SNEGSKA (reference sequence). CDR3 in DNA: TGCAGTGCTAGAGATCTCACGGGAGGGGACATTCAGTACCTC. Translation gives CSARDLTGGDIQYL.

This clonotype was counted only a few times. The genes are TRBV28 and TRBJ2-2; 12 positions match TRBD2. J was trimmed by 6 bases and V by 6 bases; bases with no gene match: 5. The CDR3 length is 15 residues. In germline, CDR1 is MDHEN, CDR2 SYDVKM. Here the CDR3 DNA reads TGTGCCAGCAGCATTCTAGCGGGAGGGGCCGGGGAGCTGTTTTTT. It yields the protein CASSILAGGAGELFF.

This clonotype appeared a few times. This chain connects TRBV19 to TRBJ1-5; D not resolved. The CDR3 runs to 12 residues. Per germline, CDR1 LNHDA and CDR2 SQIVND (reference sequence). V was shortened by 5 bases and J by 4 bases, with 6 bases between the two germline ends. The CDR3 DNA is TGTGCCAGTAGTCTTTTAAATCAGCCCCAGCATTTT. Its protein is CASSLLNQPQHF.

The chain couples TRBV7-3 to TRBJ2-3, with 9 positions matching TRBD2. This CDR3 has 14 amino acids. CDR1 is SGHTA and CDR2 is FQGTGA in the germline V gene. Unmatched junction bases numbered 9, after V lost 8 bases and J lost 6 bases. CDR3 nucleotide sequence: TGTGCCAGCGCGGGGGGGGGCCCGTGGGATACGCAGTATTTT. Its protein product is CASAGGGPWDTQYF. Full variable domain (rest looked up from reference TRBV7-3 and TRBJ2-3): GAGVSQTPSNKVTEKGKYVELRCDPISGHTALYWYRQSLGQGPEFLIYFQGTGAADDSGLPNDRFFAVRPEGSVSTLKIQRTERGDSAVYLCASAGGGPWDTQYFGPGTRLTVL.

In DNA form, the CDR3 reads TGTGCCAGCAGTTACTTAGGGCTCAAACAGGGGGCTCAAGAGACCCAGTACTTC. This translates into CASSYLGLKQGAQETQYF. The chain is built from TRBV6-5 and TRBJ2-5; 9 bases fit TRBD1. Germline V gene sequence: CDR1 MNHEY, CDR2 SVGAGI. The V segment lost 1 base and the J segment 2 bases; nucleotides outside the gene matches: 11. This CDR3 comprises 18 residues.

The chain combines TRBV24-1 with TRBJ2-3; possibly TRBD2 for D (6 bases). In germline, CDR1 is KGHDR, CDR2 SFDVKD. Deletions cut 7 bases from V and 3 bases from J, with 13 bases between. The CDR3 sequence is 14 residues long. CDR3 coding DNA: TGTGCCACCAGGTCGGCGGGAACAACAGATACGCAGTATTTT. Its protein product is CATRSAGTTDTQYF.

The chain links TRBV20-1 to TRBJ2-4; D remains unclear. V was shortened by 0 bases and J by 0 bases, with 18 bases between the two germline ends. The CDR3 is 18 amino acids. Germline V gene sequence: CDR1 DFQATT, CDR2 SNEGSKA (reference sequence). The DNA for the CDR3 is TGCAGTGCTAGAGATCATTGGGAACCACTGCTAGCCAAAAACATTCAGTACTTC. It yields the protein CSARDHWEPLLAKNIQYF.

The CDR3 is CASSSHSPTDTQYF. For the CDR3, the DNA is TGCGCCAGCAGCTCCCACTCGCCCACAGATACGCAGTATTTT. This chain joins TRBV5-1 and TRBJ2-3; D is uncertain. The CDR3 is 14 amino acids. CDR1 and CDR2 from the germline V gene are SGHRS and YFSETQ. V lost 3 bases to trimming and J lost 2 bases, with 10 bases between them.

A single count supports this clonotype. The V and J genes are TRBV6-2 or TRBV6-3 and TRBJ1-1, with D uncertain. CDR3 length: 13 amino acids. Germline lookup yields CDR1 MNHEY and CDR2 SVGEGT. V gave up 6 bases and J gave up 1 base, with 9 bases separating them. The chain's CDR3 is CASRYNWNTEAFF. CDR3 nucleotide sequence: TGTGCCAGCAGGTACAATTGGAACACTGAAGCTTTCTTT.

This clonotype was seen more than once but under ten times. The CDR3: CASKGDRTRRQPQHF. The CDR3 DNA sequence: TGTGCCAGCAAAGGGGACAGAACCAGGAGGCAGCCCCAGCATTTT. The rearrangement links TRBV28 to TRBJ1-5; 7 nucleotides agree with TRBD1. This CDR3 comprises 15 residues. The junction had 13 bases not matched to a gene; V was cut back by 7 bases and J by 7 bases. Per germline, CDR1 MDHEN and CDR2 SYDVKM.

This clonotype was observed a handful of times. The rearrangement links TRBV20-1 to TRBJ1-2, with D possibly being TRBD1 (5 bases). The germline V gene encodes CDR1 DFQATT and CDR2 SNEGSKA (reference sequence). The ends were cut back, 8 bases at V and 2 bases at J, with 12 bases in the middle. The CDR3 totals 12 residues. The CDR3 spells CSHIRGNYGYTF. The CDR3 bases are TGCAGTCACATACGGGGGAACTATGGCTACACCTTC.

This clonotype is medium-sized by share. The rearrangement links TRBV6-1 to TRBJ1-5; 7 bases are shared with TRBD1. Germline V CDR1 and CDR2: MNHNS, SASEGT. The ends lost 4 bases at V and 7 bases at J; junction bases unmatched: 10. The CDR3 is 15 residues long. For the CDR3, the DNA is TGTGCCAGCAGTGCGACCCCGACAGGGTACCAGCCCCAGCATTTT. As protein: CASSATPTGYQPQHF.

This clonotype has just a few counts. The rearrangement links TRBV19 to TRBJ1-5; D is uncertain. The CDR3 contains 13 residues. Germline CDR1 and CDR2: LNHDA and SQIVND (reference sequence). Between the trimmed V and J ends, which lost 5 bases and 3 bases, there was a span of 8 bases. CDR3 sequence reads: CASSPSPNQPQHF. As DNA, the CDR3 is TGTGCCAGTAGTCCATCGCCCAATCAGCCCCAGCATTTT.

V gene TRBV28 combines with J gene TRBJ2-4, with D possibly TRBD2 on 6 matching bases. This CDR3 spans 12 amino acids. The V and J ends lost 8 bases and 9 bases respectively, with 14 bases between them. Germline CDR1 and CDR2: MDHEN and SYDVKM. This CDR3 is CASQEGRSIQYF. Written as DNA, the CDR3 is TGTGCCAGCCAGGAGGGGCGGAGCATTCAGTACTTC.

In DNA form, the CDR3 reads TGTGCCAGCAGCTTAGACTTAGGACAGGGGGCATGGAATTCACCCCTCCACTTT. It encodes CASSLDLGQGAWNSPLHF. The chain employs TRBV7-2 and TRBJ1-6; TRBD1 matches at 11 bases. The CDR3 consists of 18 residues. CDR1 is SGHTA and CDR2 is FQGNSA in the germline V gene. The V gene end was trimmed by 1 base and the J gene end by 7 bases; junction bases not matched to a gene: 9.

This chain links TRBV7-2 with TRBJ2-3; D not certain. CDR1 SGHTA and CDR2 FQGNSA come from the germline V gene. V was trimmed by 3 bases and J by 2 bases, leaving 6 bases between them. The CDR3 totals 13 residues. For the CDR3, the DNA is TGTGCCAGCAGCTTTCGCGACACAGATACGCAGTATTTT. Translated, it gives CASSFRDTDTQYF.